The rows below give T cell receptor beta chains drawn from one sample of a study of T cell responses to AZD1222 COVID-19 vaccine. The data were produced by immunoSEQ multiplex PCR, yet TCRdb's version contains in-frame clones alone and is incomplete. This sample has more than 100,000 clones; around 86% occur once, and the top ten carry approximately 7.6%. The sequenced sample was peripheral blood, obtained on day 0 of AZD1222 vaccination. The receptors come from an adult in good health. Each CDR3 is given with its conserved first and last residue. Fields, in order: D gene, clone size, V gene, J gene, CDR3 DNA, CDR3 protein. A D gene is named only where the DNA matches it firmly. The size of a clone is reported for some rows only, either as once, few or many, or as a class for expanded clones.

NA	NA	TRBV19	TRBJ1-5	TGTGCCAGTACCCGCGGATGGGGAACAGGCGATCAGCCCCAGCATTTT	CASTRGWGTGDQPQHF
TRBD2	NA	TRBV7-2	TRBJ2-5	TGTGCCAGCAGCTTAGCGTTCGGGGGGGCCCGGGAGACCCAGTACTTC	CASSLAFGGARETQYF
TRBD2	NA	TRBV10-1	TRBJ2-3	TGCGCCAGCAGTGTAGCGGGAGGGGGGACAGATACGCAGTATTTT	CASSVAGGGTDTQYF
NA	NA	TRBV19	TRBJ2-2	TGTGCCAGTAGGGGGACGAACACCGGGGAGCTGTTTTTT	CASRGTNTGELFF
NA	NA	TRBV19	TRBJ1-5	TGTGCCAGTAGTATAGGACAGAGCTTCCAGCCCCAGCATTTT	CASSIGQSFQPQHF
NA	NA	TRBV27	TRBJ1-4	TGTGCCAGCAGTTCGGGAGGCGAGAAACTGTTTTTT	CASSSGGEKLFF
NA	NA	TRBV6-5	TRBJ1-4	TGTGCCAGCCTGGGGGACGTTGGTGAAAAACTGTTTTTT	CASLGDVGEKLFF
NA	NA	TRBV6-5	TRBJ1-1	TGTGCCAGCCGAAGAACAGGGAACACTGAAGCTTTCTTT	CASRRTGNTEAFF
TRBD2	NA	TRBV5-1	TRBJ2-7	TGCGCCAGCAGCTTATCACTAGCGGATACCTACGAGCAGTACTTC	CASSLSLADTYEQYF
TRBD2	once	TRBV7-2	TRBJ2-7	TGTGCCAGCAGCTCCGGGACTAGCGGCTACGAGCAGTACTTC	CASSSGTSGYEQYF
NA	few	TRBV18	TRBJ1-1	TGTGCCAGCTCACCACAGGAGGACACTGAAGCTTTCTTT	CASSPQEDTEAFF
NA	NA	TRBV7-9	TRBJ2-4	TGTGCCAGCAGCTTAGTTCAGGCCCCGGTTGGGGGAAACATTCAGTACTTC	CASSLVQAPVGGNIQYF
NA	NA	TRBV6-5	TRBJ2-7	TGTGCCAGCAGTTACTCCTTAGACAGTGGGCACGAGCAGTACTTC	CASSYSLDSGHEQYF
NA	few	TRBV6-5	TRBJ2-2	TGTGCCAGCAGGGAGGGGGCCACCGGGGAGCTGTTTTTT	CASREGATGELFF
TRBD1	few	TRBV7-6	TRBJ2-1	TGTGCCAGCAGCTTTGACAGGGACTACAATGAGCAGTTCTTC	CASSFDRDYNEQFF
NA	few	TRBV28	TRBJ1-5	TGTGCCAGCAGATCGAGGGTGGGGGGGCAAGATCAGCCCCAGCATTTT	CASRSRVGGQDQPQHF
TRBD2	NA	TRBV7-7	TRBJ2-7	TGTGCTAGCAGCTCAACCTATAGCGGGAGTATTTACGAGCAGTACTTC	CASSSTYSGSIYEQYF
NA	once	TRBV5-6	TRBJ2-2	TGTGCCAGCAGCTTGCGACGACCCCCCCTTAGCACCGGGGAGCTGTTTTTT	CASSLRRPPLSTGELFF
NA	NA	TRBV11-3	TRBJ2-5	TGTGCCAGCAGCCGCGGGACAGAACCCCAAGAGACCCAGTACTTC	CASSRGTEPQETQYF
NA	once	TRBV7-6	TRBJ2-7	TGTGCCAGCAGCTTAGAAGGTAGCCCCGAGCAGTACTTC	CASSLEGSPEQYF
NA	NA	TRBV24-1	TRBJ2-1	TGTGCCACCAGTGACTGGGGACAATACAATGAGCAGTTCTTC	CATSDWGQYNEQFF
NA	NA	TRBV30	TRBJ1-2	TGTGCCTGGCAGGGTCTTGGCTACACCTTC	CAWQGLGYTF
NA	NA	TRBV5-6	TRBJ1-1	TGTGCCAGCAGCCGCCTCCGGGTTGAAGCTTTCTTT	CASSRLRVEAFF
NA	NA	TRBV5-1	TRBJ1-5	TGCGCCAGCGCCGAAGGGAGTTCTAGCAATCAGCCCCAGCATTTT	CASAEGSSSNQPQHF
TRBD1	NA	TRBV2	TRBJ2-7	TGTGCCAGCAGTCTTTACGGACAGGGGGTCTACGAGCAGTACTTC	CASSLYGQGVYEQYF